The 13 T cell receptor beta chains listed next were all sequenced from one sample in a study of vaccination effects on CD4 cells after COVID-19. Measured with immunoSEQ multiplex PCR; TCRdb has only the in-frame clones, and not every one. Of fewer than 20,000 clones listed, 76% were seen once; the top ten hold 18%. Before sequencing, viral peptide pools were used by the ViraFEST assay to expand antigen-specific CD4+ T cells. Following culture for more than 9 days, CD4+ T cells were isolated. Two-dose vaccination with either BNT162b2 or mRNA-1273 was given to the participants. Their target antigens are unknown. The sample consisted of CD4+ T cells from PBMCs cultured with HCoV-NL63 spike peptides, taken after COVID-19 vaccination. These receptors were obtained from a human donor who received a COVID-19 vaccine.

In its sample, this clone was seen once. The chain employs TRBV6-1 and TRBJ2-7; 9 bases are shared with TRBD1. Germline V gene data show CDR1 as MNHNS and CDR2 as SASEGT. This CDR3 contains 15 residues. After removal of 0 bases from V and 2 bases from J, the junction contained 2 bases not matched to a gene. The CDR3 coding sequence is TGTGCCAGCAGTGAAGCGTGGACAGGGGCCTACGAGCAGTACTTC. Translating it yields CASSEAWTGAYEQYF.

This clone was seen more than once but under ten times. V gene TRBV3-1 (or the pseudogene TRBV3-2) combines with J gene TRBJ2-2; D not resolved. From germline, CDR1 is LGHDT and CDR2 YNNKEL (reference sequence). The germline V and J ends were trimmed by 6 bases and 8 bases, with 10 bases remaining between them. The CDR3 is 12 residues long. The CDR3, as DNA: TGTGCCAGCAGGGCCCAAGGGGGGGAGCTGTTTTTT. It yields the protein CASRAQGGELFF.

The V gene is TRBV28, the J gene TRBJ2-7; D is tentatively TRBD1 or TRBD2 (5 bases each). The CDR3 consists of 12 residues. In germline, CDR1 is MDHEN, CDR2 SYDVKM. The V and J ends lost 10 bases and 2 bases respectively, with 12 bases between them. CDR3 in amino acids: CATTGAPYEQYF. The DNA of the CDR3 is TGTGCCACCACCGGGGCCCCCTACGAGCAGTACTTC. Based on the CDR3 plus reference TRBV28 and TRBJ2-7, the full variable domain is DVKVTQSSRYLVKRTGEKVFLECVQDMDHENMFWYRQDPGLGLRLIYFSYDVKMKEKGDIPEGYSVSREKKERFSLILESASTNQTSMYLCATTGAPYEQYFGPGTRLTVT.

V gene TRBV27 combines with J gene TRBJ1-4; 7 nucleotides line up with TRBD1. The germline CDR1 and CDR2 sequences are MNHEY and SMNVEV (reference sequence). V shed 7 bases, J shed 7 bases, and the junction held 12 bases outside the gene matches. This CDR3 has 15 amino acids. This CDR3 reads CASKSPPRQGEKLFF. The CDR3, as DNA: TGTGCCAGCAAATCCCCCCCGCGACAGGGTGAAAAACTGTTTTTT.

This clone was observed a handful of times. The rearrangement links TRBV7-9 to TRBJ1-6; unclear D gene. V was clipped by 1 base and J by 7 bases, with 8 bases between them. CDR1 and CDR2 from the germline V gene are SEHNR and FQNEAQ (reference sequence). The CDR3 totals 14 residues. In DNA, the CDR3 is TGTGCCAGCAGCTTAGACAGCGAAAATTCACCCCTCCACTTT. This translates into CASSLDSENSPLHF.

CDR3 DNA: TGTGCCAGCAGCACCGGCCGGGCCTCGGGGGGTAGCTATGGCTACACCTTC. It encodes CASSTGRASGGSYGYTF. The chain has TRBV28 and TRBJ1-2, with D possibly being TRBD1 (5 bases). The CDR3 is 17 residues long. Germline V gene data show CDR1 as MDHEN and CDR2 as SYDVKM. The V and J ends lost 6 bases and 4 bases respectively, with 24 bases between them.

J is TRBJ2-2 and V is TRBV9; 10 bases map to TRBD2. The ends lost 4 bases at V and 4 bases at J; junction bases unmatched: 7. Germline CDR1 is SGDLS and CDR2 is YYNGEE. The CDR3 is 16 residues long. The CDR3 DNA reads TGTGCCAGCAGCCCCAGCGGGGGGGCGACCACCGGGGAGCTGTTTTTT. Its translation is CASSPSGGATTGELFF.

This clone qualifies as medium-sized. The chain recombines TRBV7-9 with TRBJ1-2; TRBD1 is a possible D gene (6 bases). The CDR3 contains 15 residues. The V gene lost 5 bases and the J gene lost 2 bases, with 15 bases spanning the gap. The germline CDR1 and CDR2 sequences are SEHNR and FQNEAQ (reference sequence). CDR3 sequence reads: CASSPYRDKNYGYTF. CDR3 in DNA: TGTGCCAGCAGCCCCTACCGGGACAAGAACTATGGCTACACCTTC. Full variable domain (rest looked up from reference TRBV7-9 and TRBJ1-2): DTGVSQNPRHKITKRGQNVTFRCDPISEHNRLYWYRQTLGQGPEFLTYFQNEAQLEKSRLLSDRFSAERPKGSFSTLEIQRTEQGDSAMYLCASSPYRDKNYGYTFGSGTRLTVV.

This sequence joins TRBV13 and TRBJ1-3; D not certain. The CDR3 contains 15 residues. CDR1 and CDR2 from the germline V gene are PRHDT and FYEKMQ (reference sequence). V was trimmed by 4 bases and J by 0 bases, leaving 10 bases between them. The CDR3 here is CASSSGPSSGNTIYF. The CDR3 region has the DNA TGTGCCAGCAGCTCTGGACCGAGCTCTGGAAACACCATATATTTT.

The chain uses TRBV2 and TRBJ2-7, with D unclear. CDR3 length: 13 amino acids. V was cut by 3 bases and J by 5 bases, with 11 bases left in between. The germline gives CDR1 SNHLY, CDR2 FYNNEI. CDR3 coding DNA: TGTGCCAGCAGTGACTCGTCGGTTAACGAGCAGTACTTC. Translating it yields CASSDSSVNEQYF.

The chain is built from TRBV7-2 and TRBJ1-1, with no clear D. This CDR3 has 14 residues. Trimming pared 7 bases from V and 7 bases from J, leaving 19 bases between. Germline lookup yields CDR1 SGHTA and CDR2 FQGNSA. In nucleotides, the CDR3 is TGTGCCAGCACCCTTTCGGGAGGGCAGCTTGAAGCTTTCTTT. This gives the protein CASTLSGGQLEAFF.

The rearrangement links TRBV20-1 to TRBJ2-7; D may correspond to TRBD1 or TRBD2 (5 bases each). The CDR3 runs 11 residues. V was trimmed by 4 bases and J by 6 bases, leaving 10 bases between them. Germline CDR1 is DFQATT and CDR2 is SNEGSKA (reference sequence). In DNA form, the CDR3 reads TGCAGTGCTAATCAGGGAGTCGAGCAGTACTTC. Translation: CSANQGVEQYF.

The genes are TRBV24-1 and TRBJ2-7, with D possibly TRBD2 on 6 matching bases. The CDR3 loop spans 13 amino acids. V was trimmed by 1 base and J by 7 bases, leaving 10 bases between them. Looked up from germline, CDR1 is KGHDR and CDR2 is SFDVKD. CDR3 in DNA: TGTGCCACCAGTGATTTTGGGGGGTGGGAGCAGTACTTC. Its protein product is CATSDFGGWEQYF.